The rows below give T cell receptor beta chains drawn from one sample of a study of control samples from healthy donors and cancer patients. Assay used: immunoSEQ multiplex PCR; TCRdb lists only in-frame clones, some missing. Among fewer than 110,000 clones listed, around 89% were seen once. Specimen: blood. The receptor set was obtained from a man under 40 in good health. Each CDR3 is given with its conserved first and last residue. D genes are given only for firm matches. Not all rows give a size; the values are once, few, many and, for expanded clones, a class.

D gene | J gene | V gene | CDR3 length | clone size | CDR3 DNA | CDR3 protein
TRBD1 | TRBJ1-5 | TRBV2 | 15 | once | TGTGCCAGCAAATGGACAGGGATGAACAATCAGCCCCAGCATTTT | CASKWTGMNNQPQHF
TRBD2 | TRBJ2-1 | TRBV6-1 | 16 | . | TGTGCCAGCAGTGAAGAGGGCGAGCGGGGGGAGAATGAGCAGTTCTTC | CASSEEGERGENEQFF
TRBD1 | TRBJ1-3 | TRBV19 | 14 | . | TGTGCCAGTAGTGACCGGGACAGTGGAAACACCATATATTTT | CASSDRDSGNTIYF
TRBD2 | TRBJ2-2 | TRBV7-6 | 15 | . | TGTGCCAGCAGCGTTAGCGGGGACAACACCGGGGAGCTGTTTTTT | CASSVSGDNTGELFF
. | TRBJ1-5 | TRBV6-1 | 13 | few | TGTGCCAGCAGTGAGGACAGCCATCAGCCCCAGCATTTT | CASSEDSHQPQHF
. | TRBJ2-1 | TRBV7-9 | 15 | . | TGTGCCAGCGTTAGGGTGGAGAGCTCCTACAATGAGCAGTTCTTC | CASVRVESSYNEQFF
. | TRBJ2-4 | TRBV21-1 | 11 | . | TGTGCCAGCAGCGCTCCCACAGGCCAGTACTTC | CASSAPTGQYF
. | TRBJ2-1 | TRBV7-6 | 15 | . | TGTGCCAGCAGCTTAGGAGTGGGGGGGCAGAATGAGCAGTTCTTC | CASSLGVGGQNEQFF
. | TRBJ2-5 | TRBV6-2/TRBV6-3 | 12 | once | TGTGCCAGCAGTCTGATACTGGAGACCCAGTACTTC | CASSLILETQYF
. | TRBJ1-2 | TRBV9 | 15 | . | TGTGCCAGCAGCGCTGACCCGGGGGGGGACTATGGCTACACCTTC | CASSADPGGDYGYTF
. | TRBJ2-2 | TRBV24-1 | 11 | . | TGTGCCACCAGTGAACTCGGGGAGCTGTTTTTT | CATSELGELFF
TRBD1 | TRBJ2-7 | TRBV29-1 | 15 | . | TGCAGCGTTGGGCCTGGACAGGGGGTCACCTACGAGCAGTACTTC | CSVGPGQGVTYEQYF
. | TRBJ1-5 | TRBV27 | 12 | . | TGTGCCAGCAGTCTCCTAGATCAGCCCCAGCATTTT | CASSLLDQPQHF
TRBD1 | TRBJ1-2 | TRBV14 | 15 | . | TGTGCCAGCAGCCAAGAGTACAGGGGAGACTATGGCTACACCTTC | CASSQEYRGDYGYTF
TRBD2 | TRBJ2-7 | TRBV10-3 | 14 | . | TGTGCCACCTTGGATGGGACTAGCGGGGGAACAAGGTACTTC | CATLDGTSGGTRYF
. | TRBJ2-5 | TRBV7-3 | 13 | . | TGTGCCAGCAGCTTAAGGGCCCAAGAGACCCAGTACTTC | CASSLRAQETQYF
. | TRBJ2-5 | TRBV11-2 | 16 | . | TGTGCCAGCAGCTTCCTGCTTACAGGGAGGGCAGAGACCCAGTACTTC | CASSFLLTGRAETQYF
. | TRBJ1-6 | TRBV18 | 15 | . | TGTGCCAGCTCACCACTGGGCAGGGGAAATTCACCCCTCCACTTT | CASSPLGRGNSPLHF
TRBD1 | TRBJ2-2 | TRBV7-8 | 15 | . | TGTGCCAGCAGCGACAGGACAGGGGGCTCCGGGGAGCTGTTTTTT | CASSDRTGGSGELFF
. | TRBJ1-2 | TRBV4-1 | 19 | . | TGCGCCAGCAGCCATGATCCCGGGGATTCAAGGCTCTTTAACTATGGCTACACCTTC | CASSHDPGDSRLFNYGYTF
. | TRBJ2-3 | TRBV11-2 | 16 | . | TGTGCCAGCAGCTTAGATGACCCTCGAGGGACAGATACGCAGTATTTT | CASSLDDPRGTDTQYF
TRBD1 | TRBJ2-7 | TRBV5-6 | 14 | . | TGTGCCAGCAGCTTGGGGACAGGGGTACGCGAGCAGTACTTC | CASSLGTGVREQYF
. | TRBJ2-1 | TRBV6-5 | 12 | . | TGTGCCAGCGTTCCCGAAGTGAATGAGCAGTTCTTC | CASVPEVNEQFF
. | TRBJ2-2 | TRBV9 | 13 | . | TGTGCCAGCAGCGTCTGGGGGACCGGGGAGCTGTTTTTT | CASSVWGTGELFF
. | TRBJ1-1 | TRBV5-4 | 16 | . | TGTGCCAGCAGCTTTGAAGGGGTACGAATGAACACTGAAGCTTTCTTT | CASSFEGVRMNTEAFF
TRBD1 | TRBJ1-2 | TRBV28 | 14 | . | TGTGCCAGCAGGAGTCTCAGGGGGCGGTTTGGCTACACCTTC | CASRSLRGRFGYTF
. | TRBJ1-3 | TRBV9 | 14 | few | TGTGCCAGCAGCGTAGAAGGAGGTGGAAACACCATATATTTT | CASSVEGGGNTIYF
. | TRBJ1-1 | TRBV12-3/TRBV12-4 | 13 | . | TGTGCCAGCAGAAGGGGGGGGAGAACTGAAGCTTTCTTT | CASRRGGRTEAFF
TRBD2 | TRBJ2-1 | TRBV27 | 15 | . | TGTGCCAGCAGTTTACAGCGGGGCCCCTACAATGAGCAGTTCTTC | CASSLQRGPYNEQFF
TRBD1 | TRBJ1-4 | TRBV19 | 14 | . | TGTGCCAGTAGTAAGACAGGGAGTTACGAAAAACTGTTTTTT | CASSKTGSYEKLFF
. | TRBJ2-5 | TRBV7-2 | 14 | . | TGTGCCAGCAGCTTTTCGCGTTCCCAAGAGACCCAGTACTTC | CASSFSRSQETQYF
TRBD2 | TRBJ2-7 | TRBV9 | 12 | . | TGTGCCAGTGGACTAGCCCTTGGTGAGCAGTACTTC | CASGLALGEQYF
. | TRBJ2-7 | TRBV19 | 13 | . | TGTGCCAGTAGTATAGCCAGGGACTACGAGCAGTACTTC | CASSIARDYEQYF
. | TRBJ1-3 | TRBV7-8 | 13 | . | TGTGCCAGCAGCCCCGGACTGGATTACACCATATATTTT | CASSPGLDYTIYF
TRBD2 | TRBJ2-1 | TRBV4-3 | 16 | . | TGCGCCAGCAGCCAAGTGGCTAGCGGGAACTACAATGAGCAGTTCTTC | CASSQVASGNYNEQFF
. | TRBJ2-5 | TRBV5-5 | 15 | . | TGTGCCAGCAGCGGCGCCCTTGTAGTCGGCGAGACCCAGTACTTC | CASSGALVVGETQYF
TRBD1 | TRBJ2-6 | TRBV5-1 | 18 | once | TGCGCCAGCAGCAAACTACAGGGGCCCCGCTCTGGGGCCAACGTCCTGACTTTC | CASSKLQGPRSGANVLTF
. | TRBJ2-1 | TRBV7-2 | 13 | . | TGTGCCAGCAGCTTAGTCCCGGTCAATGAGCAGTTCTTC | CASSLVPVNEQFF
. | TRBJ2-5 | TRBV5-6 | 16 | . | TGTGCCAGCAGCTTCACCACGGGGGGCCCCCCCGAGACCCAGTACTTC | CASSFTTGGPPETQYF
. | TRBJ2-4 | TRBV6-5 | 14 | once | TGTGCCAGCAGCGTCCGGGACGGGGGATACATTCAGTACTTC | CASSVRDGGYIQYF
. | TRBJ1-5 | TRBV6-5 | 15 | . | TGTGCCAGCAGTTACTCGTTTAAGGACCCGGAGCCCCAGCATTTT | CASSYSFKDPEPQHF